This entry describes one T cell receptor (beta chain). This sample is part of a study of blood T cell repertoires in COVID-19. Study-level information: COVID-19 samples collected from the United States, Italy and Spain covered acute and convalescent phases. In each case, the material was cDNA or gDNA derived from T cells, B-cell-depleted T cells, or PBMCs.

The germline CDR1 and CDR2 sequences are MNHEY and SVGEGT. The junction had 6 bases not matched to a gene; V was cut back by 4 bases and J by 5 bases. This CDR3 is built from 14 residues. Per the authors' pipeline: Amplification from reference gene primers served as the basis for estimated nucleated cell counts. The assay was immunoSEQ multiplex PCR, and TCRdb's table has in-frame clones only and misses some. For V, J and clone size, that table is used; D and trimming come from the DNA. The sample shows around 120,000 clones, 80% of them seen only once. The sequencing input was peripheral blood. The chain combines TRBV6-2 or TRBV6-3 with TRBJ2-5, with 8 positions matching TRBD1. The clonotype was recovered from a man aged 70-80 years with acute or convalescent COVID-19. The CDR3 sequence is CASSLRTGLETQYF. The DNA of the CDR3 is TGTGCCAGCAGTTTACGGACAGGGTTGGAGACCCAGTACTTC.